One and the same sample provided the 8 T cell receptor beta chains below, sequenced in a study of cytomegalovirus exposure and HLA in healthy donors. PCR was performed using 60 Vbeta and 13 Jbeta primers. Profiling relied on immunoSEQ multiplex PCR, and the TCRdb table lists in-frame clones only, not all of them. The data contain 170,000 or so clones, 75% to 85% of them singletons. Sequenced input: PBMCs. The origin of the receptors is a woman aged 50 to 60 in good health and CMV-seropositive.

This rearrangement joins TRBV6-5 to TRBJ1-1; D is possibly TRBD1 (5 bases). Germline V lookup: CDR1 MNHEY, CDR2 SVGAGI. Trimming pared 10 bases from V and 4 bases from J, leaving 13 bases between. There are 12 residues in the CDR3. CDR3 residues: CATRDSVTEAFF. The CDR3 nucleotides are TGTGCCACCCGAGACAGTGTCACTGAAGCTTTCTTT.

V usage is TRBV5-5 and J usage is TRBJ1-4, with D maybe TRBD1 (5 bases). CDR1 is SGHKS and CDR2 is YYEKEE in the germline V gene (reference sequence). The length of the CDR3 is 14 residues. The V and J ends lost 3 bases and 7 bases respectively, with 13 bases between them. CDR3 sequence reads: CASSSQWGVEKLFF. For the CDR3, the DNA is TGTGCCAGCAGCTCACAATGGGGGGTTGAAAAACTGTTTTTT. The variable domain in full, completed from reference TRBV5-5 and TRBJ1-4, reads DAGVTQSPTHLIKTRGQQVTLRCSPISGHKSVSWYQQVLGQGPQFIFQYYEKEERGRGNFPDRFSARQFPNYSSELNVNALLLGDSALYLCASSSQWGVEKLFFGSGTQLSVL.

This clone was seen more than once but under ten times. V and J are TRBV9 and TRBJ1-6, with 8 bases matching TRBD1. Per the germline V gene, CDR1 is SGDLS and CDR2 is YYNGEE. J lost 7 bases, V lost 2 bases, and 5 bases had no gene match. The CDR3 runs to 15 residues. The CDR3 spells CASSVAGQANSPLHF. The CDR3 DNA follows: TGTGCCAGCAGCGTGGCGGGACAGGCCAATTCACCCCTCCACTTT.

This clone was counted once. This chain uses TRBV6-5 with TRBJ2-3; 10 bases match TRBD2. The CDR3 is made up of 14 amino acids. V dropped 7 bases and J dropped 4; count of bases not matched to a gene: 5. Germline CDR1 reads MNHEY; CDR2 reads SVGAGI. The CDR3 loop reads CASTKGTSADTQYF. CDR3 DNA: TGTGCCAGCACCAAGGGGACTAGCGCAGATACGCAGTATTTT.

The J gene is TRBJ2-3, the V gene TRBV4-2, with 8 nucleotides matching TRBD2. The CDR3 extends over 15 amino acids. CDR1 and CDR2 from the germline V gene are LGHNA and YNFKEQ. Germline trimming cut 4 bases from V and 2 bases from J; bases unmatched to any gene: 5. The CDR3: CASSLSGSPTDTQYF. The CDR3 nucleotides are TGTGCCAGCAGCCTAAGCGGGAGCCCCACAGATACGCAGTATTTT.

The rearrangement links TRBV5-6 to TRBJ1-2, with a tentative D call TRBD1 (6 bases). CDR1 and CDR2 from the germline V gene are SGHDT and YYEEEE. Trimming left V 5 bases short and J 6 bases short, with 17 bases between. The CDR3 consists of 14 residues. The CDR3 bases are TGTGCCAGCAGGCCTACAGGGAAAGAGGATGGCTACACCTTC. This sequence encodes CASRPTGKEDGYTF.

J is TRBJ2-5 and V is TRBV7-6; 14 nucleotides match TRBD2. Germline assignment: CDR1 SGHVS and CDR2 FNYEAQ. The CDR3 runs to 15 residues. J gave up 7 bases and V 4 bases, and 5 bases lay outside the gene matches. For the CDR3, the DNA is TGTGCCAGCAGCTCGACTAGCGGGGGGGCGGGGACCCAGTACTTC. Amino acid sequence: CASSSTSGGAGTQYF.

J is TRBJ2-5 and V is TRBV5-1; 14 nucleotides align to TRBD2. V lost 0 bases to trimming and J lost 1 base; unmatched junction nucleotides: 2. From germline, CDR1 is SGHRS and CDR2 YFSETQ. This CDR3 has 17 amino acids. This chain's CDR3 is CASSLVGLAGGQETQYF. The CDR3 bases are TGCGCCAGCAGCTTGGTAGGACTAGCGGGGGGCCAAGAGACCCAGTACTTC.